This T cell receptor beta chain was identified during a study of CD8+ T cells in alopecia areata. Study-wide background: Patients in the treated group were given tofacitinib by mouth, 5 to 10 mg twice a day.

From germline, CDR1 is SGHRS and CDR2 YFSETQ. The CDR3 totals 16 residues. Between the trimmed V and J ends, which lost 0 bases and 2 bases, there was a span of 13 bases. In each case, RNA was isolated and then reverse transcribed into cDNA as the sequencing template. The data were produced by immunoSEQ multiplex PCR, yet TCRdb's version contains in-frame clones alone and is incomplete. The sample contains more than 150,000 clones, 50% to 60% of which appear only once. Cell sorting was applied to PBMCs, and CD4+ and CD8+ T cells were collected. Study-wide results and limits: Scalp sample sequencing also detects resident alphabeta T cells of normal skin. Higher clonality than in normal scalp was seen in lesional scalp, especially alopecia totalis/universalis.

Comments on this clone: The antigen is unknown.

The TCR comes from a human donor with alopecia areata. This specimen was CD4+ T cells sorted from blood, taken at week 0. This chain uses TRBV5-1 with TRBJ2-3; D assignment may be TRBD1 or TRBD2 (5 bases each). The CDR3 loop is CASSLEGRGNTDTQYF. The CDR3, as DNA: TGCGCCAGCAGCTTGGAGGGTCGGGGCAACACAGATACGCAGTATTTT.